Described below is a single T cell receptor beta chain sequence and its context. This clonotype is medium-sized (0.01 to 0.1%) by frequency; its count is not recorded. Its antigen is not yet known. This sample is part of a study of CXCR3-negative and CXCR3-positive naive CD8 T cells (dated by TCRdb to about 2019). Turning to the overall study: In total, some 140 million TRB reads were obtained, or roughly 1.5 +/- 0.3 million reads per library. Diversity and physicochemical repertoire analyses covered roughly eleven donors pooled from two independent experiments. For the TRBV-TRBJ cluster analysis, the naive subsets came from 5 or 6 donors, while the memory cells came from 3 donors. What the study reported, not specific to this receptor: Within the same donor, TRBV-TRBJ usage looked similar between naive CXCR3-negative and CXCR3-positive cells, but memory cells had distinct patterns. TRB CDR3s from CXCR3-positive naive cells showed higher hydrophobicity (lower Kidera factor 4), lower energy, and higher strength and volume indices than CXCR3-negative naive cells. Surface CD5, linked to self-reactivity in mice, was comparable between naive subsets; TCR interaction strength was therefore also inferred from TRB CDR3 physicochemical properties. Both naive subsets had comparably high repertoire diversity, while memory CD8+ T cells had much lower repertoire diversity. CXCR3 expression partially decreased after cryopreservation, so most assays used freshly isolated PBMCs.

For each CD8+ T cell subset, flow sorting was done in triplicate, and 300,000 to 350,000 cells per subset went directly into RLT lysis buffer. To exclude memory contaminants, naive CD8+ T cells were stringently defined as CD45RO-CCR7+CD27+CD95-. Standard density gradient centrifugation was used to isolate peripheral blood mononuclear cells from buffy coats. A FACSAria III was used to flow-sort naive CXCR3-negative and CXCR3-positive CD8+ T cells. Total RNA was extracted from sorted cells using an RNeasy Mini Kit. The CDR3 measures 12 amino acids from cysteine to phenylalanine. No DNA is listed. CDR1 SGHDN and CDR2 FVKESK were looked up in the germline V gene. The run used a NextSeq 550. The Human TCR Profiling Kit (MiLaboratory) was used to make UMI-labeled 5' RACE TRB cDNA libraries. cDNA synthesis used the entire amount of extracted RNA, and PCR amplification then used the entire amount of cDNA produced. The libraries were made side by side, with each library going through the same number of PCR cycles. Processing in the source paper ran as follows. MIGEC and MiXCR extracted about 48,000 +/- 9,800 unique UMI-labeled TRB cDNA molecules per library, requiring at least two reads per UMI. An average of approximately 40,000 +/- 10,000 functional in-frame TRB CDR3 nucleotide clonotypes without stop codons was found per library. After each sample was downsampled to 5000 UMI-labeled TRB molecules, VDJtools was used to calculate diversity metrics such as normalized Shannon-Wiener and Chao1. VDJtools computed clonotype-size-weighted physicochemical properties of the central five CDR3 residues: interaction energy, strength, volume and Kidera factor 4. Reprocessed by TCRdb, the reads give a single entry per CDR3 protein sequence, without DNA. The V and J calls, along with clone size, are taken from TCRdb and not from the paper's own processing. The sample's table covers under 8,000 distinct CDR3 sequences. 1.3% of the sample rests with the top ten.

This sequence originates from a human donor in good health. Some clones in this sample may be carry-over from other donors' samples. Sample: naive CXCR3+ CD8+ T cells from blood. According to the study, the label for this sample's cell subset or site signals: CD45RO-CCR7+CD27+CD95- naive CD8+ T cells expressing CXCR3 (TNR3+). In this chain, TRBV14 is recombined with TRBJ2-1; TCRdb lists TRBD1, though no DNA is available to test this call. The CDR3 sequence is CASSQRGNEQFF.